This T cell receptor beta chain is from a study of blood T cell repertoires in COVID-19. Study-level information: Whether acute or convalescent, the COVID-19 samples came from the United States, Italy and Spain.

Participants spanned ages about 18 to 90 years and resided in fewer than 30 US areas. CDR1 is LGHDT, CDR2 YNNKEL, per germline (reference sequence). The CDR3 extends over 12 amino acids. Trimming stripped 3 bases from V and 3 bases from J, with 3 bases between. Per the original data handling: Amplification of reference gene primers was used by the study to estimate nucleated cell counts. Using immunoSEQ multiplex PCR, the repertoire was profiled, and TCRdb retains in-frame clones only, with some absent. V and J calls and clone size follow that table, whereas D and trimming were derived from the DNA. The profile shows around 340,000 clones, 86% of them singletons.

This receptor was identified in a woman in her thirties or forties with acute COVID-19. The chain combines TRBV3-1 (or the pseudogene TRBV3-2) with TRBJ2-1; the D is unclear. The sample comprised PBMCs or T cells enriched from blood (not recorded which). The CDR3 loop is CASSHYYNEQFF. CDR3 DNA: TGTGCCAGCAGCCACTACTACAATGAGCAGTTCTTC.